This T cell receptor beta chain is from a study of blood T cell repertoires in COVID-19. At the level of the study: COVID-19 samples from acute and convalescent phases originated in the United States, Italy and Spain. Nucleic acid was either cDNA or gDNA, and it came from T cells, B-cell-depleted T cells, or PBMCs.

Germline V gene sequence: CDR1 SGHRS, CDR2 YFSETQ. With V trimmed by 4 bases and J by 10 bases, 7 bases remained unmatched. The CDR3 runs 14 residues. Original methodology: Researchers report that nucleated cell counts were estimated from reference gene primer amplification. The repertoire was sequenced with immunoSEQ multiplex PCR; TCRdb's copy has only in-frame clones and lacks some. Clone size and the V and J calls come from that table; the DNA yielded D and trimming. The table records approximately 250,000 clones, around nine tenths of them present only once. Sequenced: peripheral blood. This receptor was identified in a woman between 55 and 75 years old who had recovered from COVID-19. The chain couples TRBV5-1 to TRBJ1-6; 8 positions agree with TRBD1. CDR3 in amino acids: CASSQGALESPLHF. The CDR3 coding sequence is TGCGCCAGCAGCCAGGGGGCTTTGGAGTCACCCCTCCACTTT.